This TCR beta chain was sequenced during a study of cytomegalovirus exposure and HLA in healthy donors. PCR involved 60 Vbeta and 13 Jbeta primers. Produced via immunoSEQ multiplex PCR; TCRdb's table is partial and in-frame only. Here the sample spans some 200,000 clones, roughly 76% being singletons. CDR3 size: 14 residues. CDR1 SGHRS and CDR2 YFSETQ come from the germline V gene. Trimming removed 0 bases from V and 11 bases from J, with 16 bases in between. Sequenced sample: PBMCs. J is TRBJ2-3 and V is TRBV5-1; the D is unclear. The TCR was taken from a man in his forties or fifties in good health and CMV-seropositive. This CDR3 reads CASSLGGGYSRQYF. CDR3 coding DNA: TGCGCCAGCAGCTTGGGTGGCGGCTACTCAAGGCAGTATTTT. Combining the CDR3 with reference TRBV5-1 and TRBJ2-3 gives the whole variable domain KAGVTQTPRYLIKTRGQQVTLSCSPISGHRSVSWYQQTPGQGLQFLFEYFSETQRNKGNFPGRFSGRQFSNSRSEMNVSTLELGDSALYLCASSLGGGYSRQYFGPGTRLTVL.